This T cell receptor (beta chain) came from a study of OX40 agonist ivuxolimab in advanced cancers. About the study: The treatment was a fully human IgG2 OX40 agonist, ivuxolimab. Study-wide points: Researchers did not determine the expanded peripheral T cells' antigen specificity. Patients with a partial response at 0.1-3.0 mg/kg had among the lowest clonal expansion.

V dropped 3 bases and J dropped 0 bases, with 8 bases sitting between them. Germline V CDR1 and CDR2: MNHNS, SASEGT. CDR3 size: 14 residues. Method: immunoSEQ multiplex PCR; TCRdb's copy keeps in-frame clones and lacks some. The table has 55,000 to 85,000 clones, about 89% seen once. About this clone: The antigen remains undetermined.

The source of this sequence is an adult with an advanced solid tumor such as melanoma, head and neck, liver or kidney cancer. Here the sequenced sample was CD4+ or CD8+ T cells sorted from blood, taken in a trial of the OX40 agonist ivuxolimab. This chain joins TRBV6-1 and TRBJ1-1; unclear D gene. The chain's CDR3 is CASSEPGLNTEAFF. The CDR3 bases are TGTGCCAGCAGTGAGCCCGGACTGAACACTGAAGCTTTCTTT.